The 15 T cell receptor beta chains below were found in one sample sequenced in a study of cytomegalovirus exposure and HLA in healthy donors. Assay used: immunoSEQ multiplex PCR; TCRdb lists only in-frame clones, some missing. The sample holds about 98,000 clones, around 88% seen once. Material: PBMCs. The receptors here all came from a woman in her twenties or thirties in good health and CMV-seronegative.

This chain uses TRBV29-1 with TRBJ1-2; 12 nucleotides align to TRBD1. The length of the CDR3 is 15 residues. In germline, CDR1 is SQVTM, CDR2 ANQGSEA. Trimming cost V 4 bases and J 3 bases; bases outside gene matches: 6. The chain's CDR3 is CSVGTGTGGHYGYTF. CDR3 DNA sequence: TGCAGCGTTGGGACGGGGACAGGGGGCCACTATGGCTACACCTTC.

Regarding this clone: The junction does not match germline at one end; this may be a read error. This chain joins TRBV7-7 and TRBJ2-1; 7 nucleotides match TRBD2. The germline V gene encodes CDR1 SSHAT and CDR2 FNYEAQ (reference sequence). The CDR3 is 16 residues long. The CDR3 DNA reads as TGTGCTAGCAGCCGGGGTCTGTCGGGAGGCTTCTATGAGCAGTTCTTC. Its translation is CASSRGLSGGFYEQFF.

V is TRBV5-1 and J is TRBJ1-3; D not resolved. Trimming left V 1 base short and J 0 bases short, with 5 bases between. CDR3 length equals 14 residues. Germline V gene sequence: CDR1 SGHRS, CDR2 YFSETQ. The CDR3 is CASSLLLSGNTIYF. CDR3 sequence (DNA): TGCGCCAGCAGCTTGCTACTCTCTGGAAACACCATATATTTT.

CDR3 loop: CASSPTEGAGRNTEAFF. CDR3 in DNA: TGTGCCAGCAGCCCCACGGAGGGGGCAGGGCGGAACACTGAAGCTTTCTTT. The rearrangement joins TRBV4-2 to TRBJ1-1, with 7 nucleotides matching TRBD1. The germline V gene encodes CDR1 LGHNA and CDR2 YNFKEQ. V trimming: 4 bases; J trimming: 1 base; junction bases outside the gene matches: 12. The CDR3 consists of 17 residues.

The chain employs TRBV13 and TRBJ2-5; perhaps TRBD2 as D (6 bases). Germline values: CDR1 PRHDT, CDR2 FYEKMQ (reference sequence). The ends were cut back, 4 bases at V and 5 bases at J, with 23 bases in the middle. The CDR3 is 17 amino acids. The CDR3, as DNA: TGTGCCAGCAGCTCCTCCGGGACTGTTCCCCGAGGGGAGACCCAGTACTTC. Its translation is CASSSSGTVPRGETQYF.

V gene TRBV6-1 combines with J gene TRBJ1-1; the match to TRBD1 covers 7 bases. Germline-derived CDR1 and CDR2 are MNHNS and SASEGT. The CDR3 has 14 residues. J gave up 1 base and V 6 bases, and 5 bases lay outside the gene matches. For the CDR3, the DNA is TGTGCCAGCAGATTGACAGGGCAGAACACTGAAGCTTTCTTT. Protein: CASRLTGQNTEAFF.

As concerns this clone: The identical CDR3 is also encoded by other nucleotide sequences in the sample. The chain has TRBV20-1 and TRBJ1-1; no reliable D call. This CDR3 has 11 amino acids. CDR1 DFQATT and CDR2 SNEGSKA come from the germline V gene (reference sequence). V dropped 6 bases and J dropped 5 bases, with 10 bases sitting between them. The CDR3 bases are TGCAGTGCGAGGATTAGAACTGAAGCTTTCTTT. Translating gives CSARIRTEAFF.

The chain has TRBV28 and TRBJ2-4; weak D call: TRBD1 (6 bases). The CDR3 is made up of 16 amino acids. The V end was cut by 5 bases, the J end by 1 base, with 15 bases between. In germline, CDR1 is MDHEN, CDR2 SYDVKM. The CDR3 nucleotides are TGTGCCAGCAGTACGGGACATCTGGGGGCCAAAAACATTCAGTACTTC. Its translation: CASSTGHLGAKNIQYF.

This sequence joins TRBV9 and TRBJ2-1; 10 bases agree with TRBD2. Unmatched junction bases numbered 7, after V lost 7 bases and J lost 6 bases. The germline gives CDR1 SGDLS, CDR2 YYNGEE. There are 14 residues in the CDR3. In DNA form, the CDR3 reads TGTGCCAGCTCCTCGGCTAGCGGGAGCAATGAGCAGTTCTTC. It encodes CASSSASGSNEQFF.

The chain couples TRBV7-2 to TRBJ1-6, with TRBD1 as a possible D gene (5 bases). Germline V gives CDR1 SGHTA, CDR2 FQGNSA. Trimming took off 1 base at V and 13 bases at J, with 8 bases between the two ends. The CDR3 runs 12 residues. CDR3 bases: TGTGCCAGCAGCTTAGACAGGACCCCCCTCCACTTT. Protein sequence: CASSLDRTPLHF. Complete variable domain (other parts from reference TRBV7-2 and TRBJ1-6): GAGVSQSPSNKVTEKGKDVELRCDPISGHTALYWYRQSLGQGLEFLIYFQGNSAPDKSGLPSDRFSAERTGGSVSTLTIQRTQQEDSAVYLCASSLDRTPLHFGNGTRLTVT.

The chain carries TRBV11-2 and TRBJ1-1; no reliable D call. V dropped 3 bases and J dropped 3 bases, with 8 bases sitting between them. The CDR3 totals 13 residues. The germline V gene has CDR1 SGHAT and CDR2 FQNNGV. CDR3 protein: CASSFSVYTEAFF. CDR3 sequence (DNA): TGTGCCAGCAGCTTTAGTGTGTACACTGAAGCTTTCTTT. The full variable domain, its missing parts supplied by reference TRBV11-2 and TRBJ1-1, is EAGVAQSPRYKIIEKRQSVAFWCNPISGHATLYWYQQILGQGPKLLIQFQNNGVVDDSQLPKDRFSAERLKGVDSTLKIQPAKLEDSAVYLCASSFSVYTEAFFGQGTRLTVV.

The chain joins TRBV10-3 to TRBJ1-1, with 10 bases aligning to TRBD1. The J segment lost 7 bases and the V segment lost 10 bases, leaving 12 bases of the junction unmatched. The CDR3 length is 14 residues. Germline V gene data show CDR1 as ENHRY and CDR2 as SYGVKD. The CDR3 region has the DNA TGTGCCACCAATACCGGGACAGGGGCTATTGAAGCTTTCTTT. Translation: CATNTGTGAIEAFF.

The chain is built from TRBV11-2 and TRBJ2-7, with 8 bases fitting TRBD1. The germline V gene encodes CDR1 SGHAT and CDR2 FQNNGV. Losses at the gene ends were 4 bases for V and 3 bases for J; bases not matched to a gene: 8. The CDR3 runs to 15 residues. DNA of the CDR3: TGTGCCAGCAGCTCATGGACAGGGCTAAACTACGAGCAGTACTTC. The encoded protein is CASSSWTGLNYEQYF.

This clone was seen only a few times. The same CDR3 arises from other DNA sequences in this sample as well. This chain joins TRBV11-3 and TRBJ1-3, with TRBD1 matching 9 bases. The V gene end was trimmed by 5 bases and the J gene end by 2 bases; junction bases not matched to a gene: 4. Germline lookup yields CDR1 SGHNT and CDR2 YENEEA. The CDR3 contains 15 residues. This chain's CDR3 is CASSPGQGPGNTIYF. The CDR3 DNA is TGTGCCAGCAGCCCGGGACAGGGACCTGGAAACACCATATATTTT.

The rearrangement links TRBV5-1 to TRBJ1-2, with D perhaps TRBD1 (6 bases). CDR1 and CDR2 from the germline V gene are SGHRS and YFSETQ. Trimming pared 2 bases from V and 7 bases from J, leaving 9 bases between. The CDR3 consists of 12 residues. CDR3 nucleotides: TGCGCCAGCAGCTTTGACAGGTCTGGCTACACCTTC. Protein: CASSFDRSGYTF.